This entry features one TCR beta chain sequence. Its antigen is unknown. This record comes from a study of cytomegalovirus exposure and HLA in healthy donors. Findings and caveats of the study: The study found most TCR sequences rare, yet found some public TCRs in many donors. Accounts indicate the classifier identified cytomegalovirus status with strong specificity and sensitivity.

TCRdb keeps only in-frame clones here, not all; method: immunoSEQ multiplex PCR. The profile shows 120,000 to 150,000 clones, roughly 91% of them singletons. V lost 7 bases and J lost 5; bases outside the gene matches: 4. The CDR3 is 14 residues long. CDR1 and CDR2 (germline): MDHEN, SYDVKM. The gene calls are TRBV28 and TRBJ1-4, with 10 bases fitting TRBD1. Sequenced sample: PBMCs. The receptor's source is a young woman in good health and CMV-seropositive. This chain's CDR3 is CASISDRGNEKLFF. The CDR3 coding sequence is TGTGCCAGCATATCGGACAGGGGGAATGAAAAACTGTTTTTT.